This T cell receptor beta chain was obtained from a study of T cell clonality in common variable immunodeficiency. The CDR3 sequence is 16 residues long. Trimming pared 0 bases from V and 9 bases from J, leaving 18 bases between. Germline V gives CDR1 LGHNA, CDR2 YNFKEQ. This clone has at least ten counts. The CDR3 end falls 3 residues outside the read, so it is completed with the germline J gene. Sequencing was performed with immunoSEQ multiplex PCR; in TCRdb, only in-frame clones are kept and a portion is missing. Recorded here are 40,000 to 45,000 clones, none singletons. The TCR sequence derives from a person between 18 and 75 years old in good health. The sequencing sample was made of peripheral blood mononuclear cells. The chain employs TRBV4-2 and TRBJ2-1, with D tentatively TRBD2 (5 bases). This CDR3 is CASSQDLRVVLGEQFF. The covered CDR3 bases are TGTGCCAGCAGCCAAGATTTGAGGGTAGTGTTGGGTGAG.